This T cell receptor beta chain is drawn from a study of T cell repertoires in cytomegalovirus infection. Study at large: From public TCR beta signatures came an indication of both CMV infection and matching HLA type.

The study's findings and limits: HLA-C-restricted CMV-specific TCR beta clonotypes prevailed in the ex vivo response. Carriers of CMV and the relevant HLA type were discriminated by public TCR beta frequency.

TCRdb fed the reads into MiXCR, producing one record per CDR3 protein. The sample has some 800,000 distinct CDR3 sequences, around 29% seen once. V lost 4 bases to trimming and J lost 12 bases; unmatched junction nucleotides: 10. The CDR3 contains 14 residues. Germline CDR1 SGHVS, CDR2 FQNEAQ. As to this clonotype: The antigen is not known.

The sample was cultured CD8+ T cells from PBMCs, taken from culture after CMV antigen stimulation. The TCR sequence derives from a human donor in good health (CMV status not recorded). Some clones in this sample may be carry-over from other donors' samples. The chain is built from TRBV7-8 and TRBJ2-1; 9 nucleotides align to TRBD1. The CDR3 is CASSSTGGGVWQFF. The CDR3 bases are TGTGCCAGCAGCTCAACAGGGGGCGGAGTGTGGCAGTTCTTC.